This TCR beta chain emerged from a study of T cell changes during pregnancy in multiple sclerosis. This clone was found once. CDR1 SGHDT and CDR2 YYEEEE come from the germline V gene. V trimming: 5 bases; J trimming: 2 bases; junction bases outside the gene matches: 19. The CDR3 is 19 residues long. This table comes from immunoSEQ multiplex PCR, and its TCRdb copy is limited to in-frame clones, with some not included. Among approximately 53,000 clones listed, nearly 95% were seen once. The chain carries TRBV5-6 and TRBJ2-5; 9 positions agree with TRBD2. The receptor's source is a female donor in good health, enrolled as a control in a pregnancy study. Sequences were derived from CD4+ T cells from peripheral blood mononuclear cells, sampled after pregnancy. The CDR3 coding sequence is TGTGCCAGCAGTCAGCTAGCGGGGACCTCCCACGGATTTCAAGAGACCCAGTACTTC. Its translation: CASSQLAGTSHGFQETQYF.